Below, one TCR beta chain is given with its context. What it binds is unknown. The sample comes from a study of regulatory T cells. Notes on the study in general: Hydrophobic residues at CDR3 positions 6 and 7 were enriched in conventional CD4+ T cells of CD3G-deficient patients. Patient repertoires had restricted TRB V-J pairs and skewed V and J usage, most in Tregs.

Every patient with CD3G deficiency had evidence of autoimmunity. Patients aged 2 to 39 years had fewer naive T cells. Regulatory (CD25-high CD127-low) and conventional (CD25-low CD127-high) CD4+ T cells were sorted separately. The CDR3 loop spans 13 amino acids. After removal of 8 bases from V and 6 bases from J, the junction contained 9 bases not matched to a gene. Germline CDR1 is SGHRS and CDR2 is YFSETQ. The primer mix had 52 TRBV and 13 TRBJ primers. Generated by immunoSEQ multiplex PCR, the TCRdb table keeps only in-frame clones and is missing some. The table shows fewer than 20,000 clones, with 84% occurring only once.

The chain uses TRBV5-1 and TRBJ2-3, with 7 bases lining up with TRBD2. The sample taken for sequencing was conventional CD4+ T cells sorted from blood. The sequence was collected from a person in their twenties or thirties with CD3G deficiency. DNA of the CDR3: TGCGCCAGTGGACTAGGGGATCGGGATACGCAGTATTTT. It is translated as CASGLGDRDTQYF.